The rows below give T cell receptor beta chains drawn from one sample of a study of radiation and T cells in renal cell carcinoma. Profiling relied on immunoSEQ multiplex PCR, and the TCRdb table lists in-frame clones only, not all of them. The sample records about 130,000 clones, 88% being singletons. The sample here was blood, taken from a patient whose treatment included radiotherapy and nephrectomy. The receptor set was obtained from a woman in her sixties or seventies with renal cell carcinoma. CDR3s include the opening cysteine and the closing phenylalanine or tryptophan. A D gene is named only where the DNA matches it firmly. Clone size is shown for a subset of rows, as once, few, many or a class of expanded clone.

D: TRBD2; J: TRBJ2-7; length: 14; V: TRBV11-2; size: -; DNA: TGTGCCAGCAGCTTGCGCGGGGGGCCGGTAGAGCAGTACTTC; CDR3: CASSLRGGPVEQYF
D: TRBD1; J: TRBJ1-2; length: 13; V: TRBV5-1; size: -; DNA: TGCGCCAGCAGGAGGACAGGTTCCTATGGCTACACCTTC; CDR3: CASRRTGSYGYTF
D: TRBD1; J: TRBJ1-6; length: 15; V: TRBV19; size: -; DNA: TGTGCCAGTAGTGCGGGACAGGGGCCCAATTCACCCCTCCACTTT; CDR3: CASSAGQGPNSPLHF
D: TRBD2; J: TRBJ2-5; length: 14; V: TRBV9; size: -; DNA: TGTGCCAGCAGCGTACTTAGCGGGGGGGAGACCCAGTACTTC; CDR3: CASSVLSGGETQYF
D: TRBD2; J: TRBJ2-7; length: 15; V: TRBV6-5; size: -; DNA: TGTGCCAGCAGATCGGGGAGCGGGGGGTTCTACGAGCAGTACTTC; CDR3: CASRSGSGGFYEQYF
D: -; J: TRBJ2-7; length: 15; V: TRBV5-1; size: -; DNA: TGCGCCAGCAGCTCGCCGAGGGGCTCCGGCTACGAGCAGTACTTC; CDR3: CASSSPRGSGYEQYF
D: -; J: TRBJ1-1; length: 12; V: TRBV7-9; size: -; DNA: TGTGCCAGCAGCCAGAGCGGAACTGAAGCTTTCTTT; CDR3: CASSQSGTEAFF
D: -; J: TRBJ2-5; length: 12; V: TRBV30; size: -; DNA: TGTGCCTGGAGTTACGGCTACGAGACCCAGTACTTC; CDR3: CAWSYGYETQYF
D: TRBD2; J: TRBJ2-3; length: 16; V: TRBV4-2; size: -; DNA: TGTGCCAGCAGCCAATCTCCGGGACTAGCAACAGATACGCAGTATTTT; CDR3: CASSQSPGLATDTQYF
D: TRBD1; J: TRBJ1-1; length: 20; V: TRBV27; size: -; DNA: TGTGCCAGCAGTTTATCGAGTTTCGGGGAGGGGGCTTCGGTATATACTGAAGCTTTCTTT; CDR3: CASSLSSFGEGASVYTEAFF
D: TRBD1; J: TRBJ2-5; length: 14; V: TRBV9; size: -; DNA: TGTGCCAGCAGTCCGACAGGGGGCGCCGAGACCCAGTACTTC; CDR3: CASSPTGGAETQYF
D: TRBD2; J: TRBJ2-7; length: 13; V: TRBV5-6; size: -; DNA: TGTGCCAGCAGCACTCAAACTAGCGACGAGCAGTACTTC; CDR3: CASSTQTSDEQYF
D: -; J: TRBJ2-3; length: 16; V: TRBV9; size: -; DNA: TGTGCCAGCAGCGTATATGATAGCGGCAAGACAGATACGCAGTATTTT; CDR3: CASSVYDSGKTDTQYF
D: -; J: TRBJ1-6; length: 14; V: TRBV7-2; size: -; DNA: TGTGCCAGCAGCCAAGTAGGGGTGCGTACACCCCTCCACTTT; CDR3: CASSQVGVRTPLHF
D: -; J: TRBJ1-3; length: 14; V: TRBV5-1; size: -; DNA: TGCGCCAGCAGTCGGGGCCCCTCTGGAAACACCATATATTTT; CDR3: CASSRGPSGNTIYF
D: -; J: TRBJ2-7; length: 15; V: TRBV4-3; size: -; DNA: TGCGCCAGCAGCCCCGACCAGGCTCCCCCCTACGAGCAGTACTTC; CDR3: CASSPDQAPPYEQYF
D: -; J: TRBJ2-5; length: 15; V: TRBV5-6; size: -; DNA: TGTGCCAGCAGCCCAAGTAAGGGGTGGCAAGAGACCCAGTACTTC; CDR3: CASSPSKGWQETQYF
D: TRBD1; J: TRBJ1-1; length: 11; V: TRBV28; size: -; DNA: TGTGCCGCAAGGGGGCTGGGTGAAGCTTTCTTT; CDR3: CAARGLGEAFF
D: TRBD1; J: TRBJ1-5; length: 15; V: TRBV7-2; size: -; DNA: TGTGCCAGCAGCTTGGACGGACAGGCCAATCAGCCCCAGCATTTT; CDR3: CASSLDGQANQPQHF
D: TRBD1; J: TRBJ2-7; length: 14; V: TRBV2; size: once; DNA: TGTGCCAGCAGGGGGTCCGGGACAGGGTCCGAGCAGTACTTC; CDR3: CASRGSGTGSEQYF
D: -; J: TRBJ2-7; length: 15; V: TRBV9; size: -; DNA: TGTGCCAGCAGCGTAGGTGGAGGGACTGTCTACGAGCAGTACTTC; CDR3: CASSVGGGTVYEQYF
D: TRBD2; J: TRBJ2-6; length: 16; V: TRBV5-4; size: -; DNA: TGTGCCAGCAGCCCGGGGGGGTTCTCTGGGGCCAACGTCCTGACTTTC; CDR3: CASSPGGFSGANVLTF
D: TRBD2; J: TRBJ2-5; length: 15; V: TRBV7-2; size: -; DNA: TGTGCCGGCAGCCTAAGCGGGAAGGTTGGGGAGACCCAGTACTTC; CDR3: CAGSLSGKVGETQYF
D: TRBD1; J: TRBJ1-1; length: 15; V: TRBV6-6; size: few; DNA: TGTGCCAGCAGTTACTCGATCTCAGGGGACAGAGAAGCTTTCTTT; CDR3: CASSYSISGDREAFF
D: -; J: TRBJ2-2; length: 13; V: TRBV11-2; size: -; DNA: TGTGCCAGCAGCCTAGGGGTGGCCGGGGAGCTGTTTTTT; CDR3: CASSLGVAGELFF
D: -; J: TRBJ2-1; length: 11; V: TRBV19; size: -; DNA: TGTGCCAGTAGCCAATCCATCGAGCAGTTCTTC; CDR3: CASSQSIEQFF
D: -; J: TRBJ1-5; length: 14; V: TRBV11-2; size: -; DNA: TGTGCCAGCAGCTTGGGGATCGGCAATCAGCCCCAGCATTTT; CDR3: CASSLGIGNQPQHF